A single sample is the source of the 21 T cell receptor beta chains below, sequenced in a study of control samples from healthy donors and cancer patients. The table came from immunoSEQ multiplex PCR; TCRdb's copy has only in-frame clones and leaves some out. The sample includes about 89,000 clones, roughly 86% of them seen just once. The material sequenced was blood. Every receptor here comes from a man between 25 and 39 years old in good health.

The chain combines TRBV5-1 with TRBJ2-7, with TRBD1 matching 8 bases. The V and J ends lost 1 base and 3 bases, in that order; junction bases with no gene match: 12. The CDR3 loop spans 17 amino acids. CDR1 SGHRS and CDR2 YFSETQ come from the germline V gene. Here the CDR3 DNA reads TGCGCCAGCAGCTTGTGGACCCTAGGACAGGGTAACTACGAGCAGTACTTC. It codes for CASSLWTLGQGNYEQYF.

The chain combines TRBV30 with TRBJ1-1, with 9 bases aligning to TRBD1. The V gene end was trimmed by 0 bases and the J gene end by 7 bases; junction bases not matched to a gene: 3. CDR1 is GTSNPN, CDR2 SVGIG, per germline (reference sequence). The CDR3 consists of 13 residues. The DNA for the CDR3 is TGTGCCTGGAGTGTACAGGGGGCAGATGAAGCTTTCTTT. Residues: CAWSVQGADEAFF.

V is TRBV11-2 and J is TRBJ1-6, with 11 bases identical to TRBD1. Trimming took 1 base from V and 11 from J; bases not matched to a gene: 4. The germline CDR1 and CDR2 sequences are SGHAT and FQNNGV. This CDR3 has 15 residues. CDR3 residues: CASSLGTGGGAPLHF. In DNA, the CDR3 is TGTGCCAGCAGCTTAGGGACAGGGGGCGGGGCACCCCTCCACTTT.

The V call is TRBV5-1, the J call TRBJ1-2; 10 bases match TRBD1. Losses at the gene ends were 4 bases for V and 8 bases for J; bases not matched to a gene: 8. Germline V gives CDR1 SGHRS, CDR2 YFSETQ. The CDR3 length is 14 residues. The CDR3 loop is CASSERTGGNGYTF. The CDR3 region has the DNA TGCGCCAGCAGCGAGAGGACAGGGGGAAACGGCTACACCTTC.

This clone was observed a few times. V is TRBV30 and J is TRBJ2-7; TRBD2 matches 7 bases. J gave up 5 bases and V 1 base, and 5 bases lay outside the gene matches. The CDR3 has 13 amino acids. CDR1 and CDR2 (germline): GTSNPN, SVGIG (reference sequence). CDR3 nucleotide sequence: TGTGCCTGGAGTGGGGGGGGATACGACGAGCAGTACTTC. It codes for CAWSGGGYDEQYF.

The chain uses TRBV27 and TRBJ2-1, with D unresolved. V lost 2 bases, J lost 6 bases, and 11 bases lay in between. Germline V gene data show CDR1 as MNHEY and CDR2 as SMNVEV (reference sequence). The CDR3 has 14 residues. The CDR3 DNA is TGTGCCAGCAGTTTAGGGTCTGGCTTCAATGAGCAGTTCTTC. It encodes CASSLGSGFNEQFF.

The gene calls are TRBV27 and TRBJ1-6, with 7 bases lining up with TRBD1. CDR3 length: 16 amino acids. Germline V gene data show CDR1 as MNHEY and CDR2 as SMNVEV (reference sequence). V trimming: 7 bases; J trimming: 11 bases; junction bases outside the gene matches: 17. CDR3 residues: CASTQGSPGGRAPLHF. In DNA form, the CDR3 reads TGTGCCAGCACCCAAGGCTCGCCAGGGGGACGGGCACCCCTCCACTTT.

J is TRBJ2-1 and V is TRBV3-1 (or the pseudogene TRBV3-2), with 13 bases lining up with TRBD2. Losses at the gene ends were 6 bases for V and 10 bases for J; bases not matched to a gene: 6. The CDR3 runs to 14 residues. Germline-derived CDR1 and CDR2 are LGHDT and YNNKEL (reference sequence). This chain's CDR3 is CASRTSGGAGEQFF. The CDR3 nucleotides are TGTGCCAGCAGAACTAGCGGGGGGGCCGGAGAGCAGTTCTTC.

This chain connects TRBV5-1 to TRBJ2-2, with 10 bases lining up with TRBD1. V shed 2 bases and J 6 bases; nucleotides not matched to a gene: 7. Per germline, CDR1 SGHRS and CDR2 YFSETQ. CDR3 length: 16 amino acids. As DNA, the CDR3 is TGCGCCAGCAGCTTCCGTTGGGACAGGGGATCCGGGGAGCTGTTTTTT. This sequence encodes CASSFRWDRGSGELFF.

The table lists this clone with a few counts. V gene TRBV3-1 (or the pseudogene TRBV3-2) combines with J gene TRBJ1-1; D perhaps matches TRBD1 (5 bases). The V and J ends lost 1 base and 7 bases respectively, with 10 bases between them. Germline V gene sequence: CDR1 LGHDT, CDR2 YNNKEL (reference sequence). The CDR3 runs to 13 residues. The CDR3 is CASSQVLGLEAFF. DNA for the CDR3: TGTGCCAGCAGCCAAGTGTTGGGGCTTGAAGCTTTCTTT.

V and J are TRBV6-6 and TRBJ1-6, with D possibly matching TRBD1 (6 bases). Per the germline V gene, CDR1 is MNHNY and CDR2 is SVGAGI (reference sequence). This CDR3 is 16 amino acids long. Deletions cut 7 bases from V and 10 bases from J, with 23 bases between. The CDR3 coding sequence is TGTGCCAGCACTACGGGGGGGGGCCAGGTTGGGTCACCCCTCCACTTT. Translated: CASTTGGGQVGSPLHF.

As regards this clone: Other DNA variants within this sample encode the same CDR3. Here the CDR3 reads CASSSTGFGNTIYF. CDR3 nucleotide sequence: TGTGCCAGCAGCTCGACAGGGTTTGGAAACACCATATATTTT. This rearrangement joins TRBV6-5 to TRBJ1-3; the match to TRBD1 covers 7 bases. The V gene's germline CDR1 is MNHEY and CDR2 SVGAGI. The CDR3 runs 14 residues. V gave up 6 bases and J gave up 3 bases; unmatched junction bases: 5.

The chain has TRBV27 and TRBJ1-2; D is ambiguous. Between the trimmed V and J ends, which lost 6 bases and 3 bases, there was a span of 23 bases. The CDR3 has 17 residues. The germline V gene has CDR1 MNHEY and CDR2 SMNVEV (reference sequence). CDR3 sequence (DNA): TGTGCCAGCAGATCAGGCACAGTTGGAGGCACCGACTATGGCTACACCTTC. This encodes CASRSGTVGGTDYGYTF.

This clone was seen just once. The CDR3 bases are TGTGCCAGCAGCTACGGCGGGGCGGGGGGGCCCGAAGAGACCCAGTACTTC. Amino acid sequence: CASSYGGAGGPEETQYF. The chain recombines TRBV11-3 with TRBJ2-5, with 9 bases aligning to TRBD2. CDR3 size: 17 residues. Germline trimming cut 4 bases from V and 3 bases from J; bases unmatched to any gene: 12. Germline CDR1 reads SGHNT; CDR2 reads YENEEA.

The gene calls are TRBV5-4 and TRBJ1-4, with no clear D. V was trimmed by 7 bases and J by 4 bases, leaving 20 bases between them. Per the germline V gene, CDR1 is SGHNT and CDR2 is YYREEE (reference sequence). This CDR3 is 16 amino acids long. Here the CDR3 DNA reads TGTGCCAGCGGCTCGACGCCTGAGGACCTTAATGAAAAACTGTTTTTT. This encodes CASGSTPEDLNEKLFF.

The chain uses TRBV4-2 and TRBJ1-5; D unresolved. The CDR3 runs 18 residues. The germline V and J ends were trimmed by 1 base and 0 bases, with 16 bases remaining between them. Germline V gene lookup returns CDR1 LGHNA and CDR2 YNFKEQ. CDR3 DNA: TGTGCCAGCAGCCAAGGGGCTAGAATCGGTGATAGCAATCAGCCCCAGCATTTT. Protein: CASSQGARIGDSNQPQHF.

V gene TRBV7-9 combines with J gene TRBJ1-2; D not resolved. The CDR3 covers 14 residues. Trimming cost V 5 bases and J 4 bases, with 14 bases left between them. Germline CDR1 reads SEHNR; CDR2 reads FQNEAQ (reference sequence). CDR3 sequence reads: CASSLVTPGYGYTF. The CDR3, as DNA: TGTGCCAGCAGCCTCGTTACACCAGGCTATGGCTACACCTTC.

The chain joins TRBV27 to TRBJ2-2, with a weak D call TRBD2 (6 bases). V was pared by 8 bases and J by 4 bases, with 20 bases between. CDR1 is MNHEY, CDR2 SMNVEV, per germline (reference sequence). The CDR3 totals 16 residues. This chain's CDR3 is CASAGRSPRSTGELFF. CDR3 nucleotide sequence: TGTGCCAGCGCGGGACGGAGTCCTAGGTCCACCGGGGAGCTGTTTTTT.

This clone was found once. The V call is TRBV2, the J call TRBJ1-2; D is ambiguous. The CDR3 loop spans 14 amino acids. V was shortened by 4 bases and J by 0 bases, with 9 bases between the two germline ends. From germline, CDR1 is SNHLY and CDR2 FYNNEI. The DNA for the CDR3 is TGTGCCAGCAGTGGAACAAGAGCTAACTATGGCTACACCTTC. This sequence encodes CASSGTRANYGYTF. Complete variable domain (other parts from reference TRBV2 and TRBJ1-2): EPEVTQTPSHQVTQMGQEVILRCVPISNHLYFYWYRQILGQKVEFLVSFYNNEISEKSEIFDDQFSVERPDGSNFTLKIRSTKLEDSAMYFCASSGTRANYGYTFGSGTRLTVV.

The chain recombines TRBV27 with TRBJ1-1, with D maybe TRBD1 (5 bases). Germline assignment: CDR1 MNHEY and CDR2 SMNVEV (reference sequence). This CDR3 comprises 14 residues. With 4 bases removed from V and 0 bases from J, the gap between germline ends came to 9 bases. CDR3: CASSSPDMNTEAFF. CDR3 nucleotide sequence: TGTGCCAGCAGTTCCCCGGACATGAACACTGAAGCTTTCTTT.

V usage is TRBV6-5 and J usage is TRBJ1-2, with 10 bases that match TRBD1. The CDR3 is 15 amino acids. With V trimmed by 8 bases and J by 2 bases, 8 bases remained unmatched. The germline CDR1 and CDR2 sequences are MNHEY and SVGAGI. The CDR3 is CASEGQGSPNYGYTF. DNA of the CDR3: TGTGCCAGCGAGGGACAGGGGAGCCCAAACTATGGCTACACCTTC.